The next 31 T cell receptor beta chains were all read from a single sample in a study of PD-1 blockade in classical Hodgkin lymphoma. Autologous stem cell transplantation was followed by relapse in every patient, and brentuximab vedotin exposure varied. Assay used: immunoSEQ multiplex PCR; TCRdb lists only in-frame clones, some missing. This sample has about 41,000 clones, with over 60% found just once. This material consisted of peripheral blood mononuclear cells (PBMCs), taken at baseline. Receptor source: a human donor with classical Hodgkin lymphoma.

This clone has just one count. The chain carries TRBV6-5 and TRBJ2-1; D is tentatively TRBD1 or TRBD2 (5 bases each). Looked up from germline, CDR1 is MNHEY and CDR2 is SVGAGI. The CDR3 is 15 amino acids. The ends were cut back, 7 bases at V and 7 bases at J, with 20 bases in the middle. The DNA of the CDR3 is TGTGCCAGCAAGGCCCGACAGCGAGCGGAGAATGAGCAGTTCTTC. This sequence encodes CASKARQRAENEQFF.

This sequence joins TRBV6-5 and TRBJ1-4; D is unresolved. V lost 2 bases and J 6 bases, leaving 10 bases between the germline ends. This CDR3 region has 14 residues. Germline CDR1 and CDR2: MNHEY and SVGAGI. The CDR3 loop is CASSYGVGYEKLFF. Here the CDR3 DNA reads TGTGCCAGCAGTTACGGGGTGGGGTATGAAAAACTGTTTTTT.

The chain combines TRBV28 with TRBJ1-4; D not certain. There are 17 residues in the CDR3. The V end was cut by 6 bases, the J end by 0 bases, with 17 bases between. Germline CDR1 reads MDHEN; CDR2 reads SYDVKM. Here the CDR3 DNA reads TGTGCCAGCAGATTACCCCGGGAAGATGCAACTAATGAAAAACTGTTTTTT. Protein product: CASRLPREDATNEKLFF. Variable domain in full (rest from reference TRBV28 and TRBJ1-4): DVKVTQSSRYLVKRTGEKVFLECVQDMDHENMFWYRQDPGLGLRLIYFSYDVKMKEKGDIPEGYSVSREKKERFSLILESASTNQTSMYLCASRLPREDATNEKLFFGSGTQLSVL.

The genes are TRBV6-6 and TRBJ2-2; the match to TRBD1 covers 7 bases. Germline values: CDR1 MNHNY, CDR2 SVGAGI (reference sequence). This CDR3 has 15 residues. V shed 5 bases, J shed 5 bases, and the junction held 8 bases outside the gene matches. Here the CDR3 reads CASSQPGQITGELFF. DNA for the CDR3: TGTGCCAGCAGTCAACCGGGACAGATAACCGGGGAGCTGTTTTTT.

The CDR3 spells CASKAGEGTDTQYF. CDR3 DNA sequence: TGTGCCAGTAAGGCGGGAGAGGGTACAGATACGCAGTATTTT. The chain couples TRBV19 to TRBJ2-3; 7 bases fit TRBD2. Trimming took 7 bases from V and 3 from J; bases not matched to a gene: 7. CDR3 length: 14 amino acids. Germline values: CDR1 LNHDA, CDR2 SQIVND (reference sequence).

The V and J genes are TRBV6-5 and TRBJ2-7; the match to TRBD1 covers 10 bases. CDR3 size: 15 residues. The V gene end was trimmed by 8 bases and the J gene end by 7 bases; junction bases not matched to a gene: 14. Germline V CDR1 and CDR2: MNHEY, SVGAGI. Written as DNA, the CDR3 is TGTGCCAGCCGAACCCAGTCCGGGACAGGGGTAGAGCAGTACTTC. The encoded protein is CASRTQSGTGVEQYF.

This clone turned up a few times. The J gene is TRBJ2-3, the V gene TRBV11-2; D may be TRBD1 (6 bases). The CDR3 has 16 residues. CDR1 is SGHAT and CDR2 is FQNNGV in the germline V gene. The V gene lost 2 bases and the J gene lost 5 bases, with 17 bases spanning the gap. As DNA, the CDR3 is TGTGCCAGCAGCTTAAAAAACCCACAGGGAGAAGATACGCAGTATTTT. This encodes CASSLKNPQGEDTQYF.

The V and J genes are TRBV6-6 and TRBJ2-1; 9 bases agree with TRBD1. The J segment lost 7 bases and the V segment lost 6 bases, leaving 7 bases of the junction unmatched. The germline CDR1 and CDR2 sequences are MNHNY and SVGAGI (reference sequence). The CDR3 is made up of 14 amino acids. The CDR3 bases are TGTGCCAGCAGCAATGGACAGGGGTCTAATGAGCAGTTCTTC. Translation gives CASSNGQGSNEQFF.

The chain employs TRBV7-8 and TRBJ1-1; D is ambiguous. V dropped 3 bases and J dropped 8 bases, with 19 bases sitting between them. CDR3 length equals 15 residues. CDR1 and CDR2 (germline): SGHVS, FQNEAQ. The CDR3 reads CASSFSSIAGGEAFF. The DNA of the CDR3 is TGTGCCAGCAGCTTCAGCTCTATAGCGGGCGGGGAAGCTTTCTTT. The full variable domain, with the rest looked up from reference TRBV7-8 and TRBJ1-1, is GAGVSQSPRYKVAKRGQDVALRCDPISGHVSLFWYQQALGQGPEFLTYFQNEAQLDKSGLPSDRFFAERPEGSVSTLKIQRTQQEDSAVYLCASSFSSIAGGEAFFGQGTRLTVV.

CDR3: CASSSISGTHSYEQYF. The CDR3 DNA reads TGTGCCAGCAGCTCTATCTCCGGGACACACTCCTACGAGCAGTACTTC. The chain is built from TRBV7-9 and TRBJ2-7, with D possibly TRBD1 on 6 matching bases. Germline V gives CDR1 SEHNR, CDR2 FQNEAQ (reference sequence). Deletions cut 4 bases from V and 0 bases from J, with 16 bases between. CDR3 length: 16 residues.

This clone was observed once. The chain is built from TRBV9 and TRBJ2-4; 8 nucleotides line up with TRBD1. J lost 1 base, V lost 0 bases, and 3 bases had no gene match. CDR1 is SGDLS and CDR2 is YYNGEE in the germline V gene. The CDR3 spans 16 residues. The DNA of the CDR3 is TGTGCCAGCAGCGTAGGGACAGGGAAGGCCAAAAACATTCAGTACTTC. Amino acid sequence: CASSVGTGKAKNIQYF.

This clone was detected once. The rearrangement joins TRBV6-4 to TRBJ1-1; the D gene is possibly TRBD1 (5 bases). The CDR3 consists of 14 residues. The V end lost 6 bases, the J end lost 2 bases, and 13 bases lay between the germline ends. CDR1 MRHNA and CDR2 SNTAGT come from the germline V gene. CDR3: CASRRGTGNTEAFF. For the CDR3, the DNA is TGTGCCAGCAGGCGGGGGACCGGTAACACTGAAGCTTTCTTT.

This clone was observed a few times. V is TRBV30 and J is TRBJ1-5, with 7 nucleotides matching TRBD1. V gave up 1 base and J gave up 4 bases; unmatched junction bases: 4. The CDR3 spans 14 residues. Germline CDR1 reads GTSNPN; CDR2 reads SVGIG (reference sequence). CDR3 nucleotide sequence: TGTGCCTGGAGTGGGGGACAGTGGAATCAGCCCCAGCATTTT. Its protein is CAWSGGQWNQPQHF. Together with reference TRBV30 and TRBJ1-5, the CDR3 gives the full variable domain: SQTIHQWPATLVQPVGSPLSLECTVEGTSNPNLYWYRQAAGRGLQLLFYSVGIGQISSEVPQNLSASRPQDRQFILSSKKLLLSDSGFYLCAWSGGQWNQPQHFGDGTRLSIL.

The V call is TRBV11-2, the J call TRBJ1-2; 7 bases align to TRBD1. The length of the CDR3 is 15 residues. V was clipped by 2 bases and J by 0 bases; unmatched bases: 3. From germline, CDR1 is SGHAT and CDR2 FQNNGV. The CDR3 nucleotides read TGTGCCAGCAGCTTAAGGCAGGGGGCTAACTATGGCTACACCTTC. Residues: CASSLRQGANYGYTF.

CDR3 DNA: TGTGCCAGCAGTCCCCGTTTCGATACGCAGTATTTT. Translation: CASSPRFDTQYF. The V gene is TRBV27, the J gene TRBJ2-3; the D is unclear. Trimming pared 5 bases from V and 6 bases from J, leaving 9 bases between. This CDR3 region has 12 residues. Per germline, CDR1 MNHEY and CDR2 SMNVEV (reference sequence).

The chain carries TRBV29-1 and TRBJ2-7; a weak D match, TRBD2 (5 bases). Germline values: CDR1 SQVTM, CDR2 ANQGSEA. The CDR3 runs to 13 residues. Trimming shortened V by 4 bases and J by 6 bases, and 16 bases separated the two germline ends. The CDR3 reads CSVGSGKGLEQYF. The DNA for the CDR3 is TGCAGCGTTGGCTCCGGGAAAGGTCTCGAGCAGTACTTC.

This clone has more than one count but fewer than ten. V is TRBV19 and J is TRBJ1-4, with D possibly TRBD1 on 5 matching bases. The germline V and J ends were trimmed by 9 bases and 4 bases, with 15 bases remaining between them. This CDR3 comprises 14 residues. In germline, CDR1 is LNHDA, CDR2 SQIVND (reference sequence). This CDR3 reads CASRVRGGNEKLFF. The CDR3 DNA reads TGTGCCAGCAGGGTTCGGGGTGGTAATGAAAAACTGTTTTTT.

V and J are TRBV6-1 and TRBJ2-7; D possibly corresponds to TRBD2 (6 bases). V dropped 6 bases and J dropped 2 bases, with 14 bases sitting between them. The CDR3 totals 14 residues. Germline V lookup: CDR1 MNHNS, CDR2 SASEGT. This chain's CDR3 is CASSAGGDTYEQYF. In nucleotides, the CDR3 is TGTGCCAGCAGCGCCGGCGGGGATACCTACGAGCAGTACTTC.

The chain is built from TRBV29-1 and TRBJ2-2, with 12 bases matching TRBD1. The junction had 10 bases not matched to a gene; V was cut back by 7 bases and J by 4 bases. The CDR3 has 16 residues. Germline CDR1 and CDR2: SQVTM and ANQGSEA. The CDR3 nucleotides are TGCAGCGCCTCATGGCCGGGACAGGGGGCCACCGGGGAGCTGTTTTTT. It encodes CSASWPGQGATGELFF.

V usage is TRBV7-2 and J usage is TRBJ2-1, with 13 positions matching TRBD2. This CDR3 spans 16 amino acids. CDR1 SGHTA and CDR2 FQGNSA come from the germline V gene. V shed 4 bases, J shed 9 bases, and the junction held 9 bases outside the gene matches. The DNA for the CDR3 is TGTGCCAGCAGCTCCTCCGGGACTAGCGGGACCAGTGAGCAGTTCTTC. Its protein product is CASSSSGTSGTSEQFF.

V gene TRBV6-5 combines with J gene TRBJ2-2, with TRBD1 matching over 9 bases. After removal of 8 bases from V and 6 bases from J, the junction contained 10 bases not matched to a gene. Germline-derived CDR1 and CDR2 are MNHEY and SVGAGI. The CDR3 contains 15 residues. As DNA, the CDR3 is TGTGCCAGCGAGCACAGGGGGCTTCAAGCCGGGGAGCTGTTTTTT. This codes for CASEHRGLQAGELFF.

The chain employs TRBV13 and TRBJ2-5; weak D call: TRBD1 (7 bases). This CDR3 has 14 residues. The germline V gene has CDR1 PRHDT and CDR2 FYEKMQ (reference sequence). The V end was cut by 3 bases, the J end by 4 bases, with 12 bases between. The CDR3 sequence: CASSFRGEVETQYF. The CDR3 region has the DNA TGTGCCAGCAGCTTCAGGGGGGAGGTAGAGACCCAGTACTTC. Filled out from reference TRBV13 and TRBJ2-5, the complete variable domain reads AAGVIQSPRHLIKEKRETATLKCYPIPRHDTVYWYQQGPGQDPQFLISFYEKMQSDKGSIPDRFSAQQFSDYHSELNMSSLELGDSALYFCASSFRGEVETQYFGPGTRLLVL.

The chain joins TRBV27 to TRBJ2-1, with 7 bases matching TRBD2. Germline V gives CDR1 MNHEY, CDR2 SMNVEV (reference sequence). V lost 3 bases and J lost 8; bases outside the gene matches: 25. The CDR3 loop spans 20 amino acids. CDR3 coding DNA: TGTGCCAGCAGTTTGCACCCTATACTGGCTAGCGGCCATATTTGGGATGAGCAGTTCTTC. Translated: CASSLHPILASGHIWDEQFF.

This clone came up once. The chain uses TRBV28 and TRBJ2-1; TRBD1 matches at 11 bases. V trimming: 4 bases; J trimming: 10 bases; junction bases outside the gene matches: 9. The V gene's germline CDR1 is MDHEN and CDR2 SYDVKM. The CDR3 totals 15 residues. CDR3 DNA: TGTGCCAGCAGTTCACCGGGACAGGGGGTAGGGGAGCAGTTCTTC. Its translation: CASSSPGQGVGEQFF.

This chain links TRBV15 with TRBJ2-7; perhaps TRBD1 as D (6 bases). The CDR3 extends over 15 amino acids. Trimming took 3 bases from V and 3 from J, leaving 15 bases between them. From germline, CDR1 is LNHNV and CDR2 YYDKDF (reference sequence). The CDR3: CATSRPGKQGYEQYF. Here the CDR3 DNA reads TGTGCCACCAGCAGGCCCGGAAAACAGGGCTACGAGCAGTACTTC.

V gene TRBV27 combines with J gene TRBJ2-7; D is unresolved. This CDR3 region has 12 residues. Germline values: CDR1 MNHEY, CDR2 SMNVEV (reference sequence). The V end lost 4 bases, the J end lost 2 bases, and 6 bases lay between the germline ends. CDR3: CASSSRAYEQYF. The CDR3 region has the DNA TGTGCCAGCAGTTCCCGGGCCTACGAGCAGTACTTC.

This clone was detected a few times. The J gene is TRBJ2-7, the V gene TRBV5-6; D is tentatively TRBD1 or TRBD2 (5 bases each). V lost 1 base to trimming and J lost 2 bases, with 13 bases between them. This CDR3 has 15 residues. Per the germline V gene, CDR1 is SGHDT and CDR2 is YYEEEE. The CDR3 region has the DNA TGTGCCAGCAGCTTGCAGTATGGGACCGCCTACGAGCAGTACTTC. This translates into CASSLQYGTAYEQYF.

The V gene is TRBV11-2, the J gene TRBJ2-1; D not certain. This CDR3 contains 13 residues. Trimming removed 1 base from V and 9 bases from J, with 10 bases in between. Germline V gives CDR1 SGHAT, CDR2 FQNNGV. The CDR3 DNA reads TGTGCCAGCAGCTTAGTCTCAACCGGTGAGCAGTTCTTC. Protein product: CASSLVSTGEQFF.

The chain couples TRBV7-6 to TRBJ1-5; tentative D call: TRBD1 (6 bases). The V end lost 2 bases, the J end lost 6 bases, and 14 bases lay between the germline ends. CDR3 size: 15 residues. Germline values: CDR1 SGHVS, CDR2 FNYEAQ. The CDR3 loop reads CASSLSGTLGQPQHF. CDR3 DNA sequence: TGTGCCAGCAGCTTATCCGGGACATTGGGTCAGCCCCAGCATTTT.

The genes are TRBV5-1 and TRBJ2-1; TRBD2 matches 8 bases. Trimming at V came to 4 bases and at J to 3 bases, leaving 6 bases not matched to a gene. Germline V lookup: CDR1 SGHRS, CDR2 YFSETQ. The CDR3 extends over 15 amino acids. The CDR3 region has the DNA TGCGCCAGCAGCCTCCCGACTAGCGACTACAATGAGCAGTTCTTC. Its protein is CASSLPTSDYNEQFF.

V is TRBV5-1 and J is TRBJ1-2; no reliable D call. The V gene lost 2 bases and the J gene lost 8 bases, with 13 bases spanning the gap. CDR1 and CDR2 (germline): SGHRS, YFSETQ. The CDR3 has 13 amino acids. CDR3 sequence (DNA): TGCGCCAGCAGCTTAGGTGACGGAGGGGGCTACACCTTC. Translated: CASSLGDGGGYTF.